The 17 T cell receptor beta chains below were found in one sample sequenced in a study of control samples from healthy donors and cancer patients. Using immunoSEQ multiplex PCR, the repertoire was profiled, and TCRdb retains in-frame clones only, with some absent. Of about 13,000 clones in the sample, roughly 79% are singletons; the top ten hold roughly 8%. The sequencing input was formalin-fixed, paraffin-embedded tissue. The receptor source for this set is a male donor with melanoma.

The chain has TRBV27 and TRBJ1-2; 10 positions agree with TRBD1. CDR3 length equals 16 residues. Germline V gene lookup returns CDR1 MNHEY and CDR2 SMNVEV (reference sequence). Trimming cost V 5 bases and J 8 bases; bases outside gene matches: 14. This CDR3 is CASSHDRGRNVGGYTF. In nucleotides, the CDR3 is TGTGCCAGCAGTCACGACAGGGGGCGCAATGTGGGAGGCTACACCTTC.

Written as DNA, the CDR3 is TGCGCCAGCAGCCTCGAAGAGGGGATGTCCTACGAGCAGTACTTC. Translating it yields CASSLEEGMSYEQYF. V is TRBV4-1 and J is TRBJ2-7; D may be TRBD1 or TRBD2 (5 bases each). Looked up from germline, CDR1 is MGHRA and CDR2 is YSYEKL. V was cut by 4 bases and J by 1 base, with 14 bases left in between. CDR3 size: 15 residues.

The chain uses TRBV7-8 and TRBJ2-7; TRBD1 agrees at 10 bases. J was trimmed by 5 bases and V by 5 bases; bases with no gene match: 9. Germline CDR1 SGHVS, CDR2 FQNEAQ. The CDR3 length is 15 residues. CDR3 nucleotides: TGTGCCAGCAGCCCAGCAAGGGACAGGGGACACGAGCAGTACTTC. Amino acid sequence: CASSPARDRGHEQYF.

The rearrangement uses TRBV5-6 and TRBJ1-1; D remains ambiguous. V lost 1 base and J lost 6, with 19 bases in between. The germline V gene encodes CDR1 SGHDT and CDR2 YYEEEE. CDR3 length: 16 amino acids. CDR3 nucleotide sequence: TGTGCCAGCAGCTTGATTGATCTGGGTTCTCTGGCTGAAGCTTTCTTT. Translating it yields CASSLIDLGSLAEAFF.

The CDR3 region is CATSKLTGKEGYTF. The CDR3 DNA follows: TGTGCCACCAGCAAACTGACAGGGAAGGAGGGCTACACCTTC. This chain links TRBV15 with TRBJ1-2; 7 bases line up with TRBD1. This CDR3 has 14 amino acids. Trimming removed 4 bases from V and 8 bases from J; junction bases left unmatched: 10. Per the germline V gene, CDR1 is LNHNV and CDR2 is YYDKDF (reference sequence).

The chain combines TRBV19 with TRBJ1-2; 8 bases agree with TRBD1. Trimming at V came to 1 base and at J to 7 bases, leaving 2 bases not matched to a gene. CDR1 and CDR2 from the germline V gene are LNHDA and SQIVND (reference sequence). The CDR3 runs 13 residues. The CDR3 nucleotides read TGTGCCAGTAGTATAGCACAGGGGGGTGGCTACACCTTC. Its protein product is CASSIAQGGGYTF.

The chain uses TRBV7-9 and TRBJ2-7, with 7 bases aligning to TRBD1. V was pared by 5 bases and J by 5 bases, with 6 bases of the junction left unmatched. Germline CDR1 SEHNR, CDR2 FQNEAQ (reference sequence). This CDR3 has 13 residues. The CDR3, as DNA: TGTGCCAGCAGCCCGACAGGGACCCACGAGCAGTACTTC. Its translation is CASSPTGTHEQYF. The whole variable domain, remainder taken from reference TRBV7-9 and TRBJ2-7, is DTGVSQNPRHKITKRGQNVTFRCDPISEHNRLYWYRQTLGQGPEFLTYFQNEAQLEKSRLLSDRFSAERPKGSFSTLEIQRTEQGDSAMYLCASSPTGTHEQYFGPGTRLTVT.

The CDR3: CASSPRGGGEAEAFF. The DNA for the CDR3 is TGTGCCAGCAGCCCCAGGGGTGGGGGCGAGGCTGAAGCTTTCTTT. The chain recombines TRBV7-9 with TRBJ1-1; D perhaps matches TRBD1 (6 bases). This CDR3 is 15 amino acids long. The V gene's germline CDR1 is SEHNR and CDR2 FQNEAQ (reference sequence). V was clipped by 5 bases and J by 6 bases, with 19 bases between them.

V is TRBV3-1 (or the pseudogene TRBV3-2) and J is TRBJ2-1; 15 bases align to TRBD2. Germline V gene lookup returns CDR1 LGHDT and CDR2 YNNKEL (reference sequence). The CDR3 runs 15 residues. Trimming removed 5 bases from V and 10 bases from J; junction bases left unmatched: 6. The CDR3 DNA reads TGTGCCAGCAGCTTAGGGACTAGCGGGGGGAACGAGCAGTTCTTC. Amino acid sequence: CASSLGTSGGNEQFF.

This clone was observed a handful of times. The chain recombines TRBV4-3 with TRBJ2-7; 9 bases are a match to TRBD1. Trimming removed 3 bases from V and 5 bases from J; junction bases left unmatched: 5. The CDR3 spans 14 residues. The V gene's germline CDR1 is LGHNA and CDR2 YSLEER. As DNA, the CDR3 is TGCGCCAGCAGCCAGACAGGGGGTATCGACGAGCAGTACTTC. It translates to CASSQTGGIDEQYF.

The chain couples TRBV9 to TRBJ1-5; D gene ambiguous. Germline values: CDR1 SGDLS, CDR2 YYNGEE. Deletions cut 4 bases from V and 1 base from J, with 9 bases between. The CDR3 extends over 14 amino acids. As DNA, the CDR3 is TGTGCCAGCAGCCCGACCGTAAGCAATCAGCCCCAGCATTTT. Its protein product is CASSPTVSNQPQHF.

In this sample, this clone turned up a few times. J is TRBJ2-1 and V is TRBV6-2 or TRBV6-3; 14 positions agree with TRBD2. The CDR3 loop spans 18 amino acids. The germline CDR1 and CDR2 sequences are MNHEY and SVGEGT. V trimming: 4 bases; J trimming: 7 bases; junction bases outside the gene matches: 12. As DNA, the CDR3 is TGTGCCAGCAGTTCACCGACTAGCGGGGGGGCATTCAGGAATGAGCAGTTCTTC. This translates into CASSSPTSGGAFRNEQFF.

The rearrangement uses TRBV5-8 and TRBJ1-1; the D is unclear. Germline loops: CDR1 SGHTS, CDR2 YDEGEE. V lost 2 bases and J 10 bases, leaving 9 bases between the germline ends. The length of the CDR3 is 11 residues. CDR3 in DNA: TGTGCCAGCAGCTTAAATTGGGGAGCTTTCTTT. Protein: CASSLNWGAFF.

The chain employs TRBV24-1 and TRBJ2-1; D possibly matches TRBD1 or TRBD2 (5 bases each). Germline loops: CDR1 KGHDR, CDR2 SFDVKD. The length of the CDR3 is 17 residues. V lost 3 bases, J lost 8 bases, and 22 bases lay in between. CDR3 amino acids: CATSDTQVGVRADEQFF. The CDR3 region has the DNA TGTGCCACCAGTGATACACAAGTGGGGGTTCGGGCTGATGAGCAGTTCTTC.

The chain employs TRBV7-2 and TRBJ1-2; the D gene is possibly TRBD1 (6 bases). The germline V gene has CDR1 SGHTA and CDR2 FQGNSA. The V end lost 4 bases, the J end lost 6 bases, and 15 bases lay between the germline ends. This CDR3 contains 14 residues. CDR3 sequence (DNA): TGTGCCAGCAGCTCTGAGGGAAGGGGGGATGGCTACACCTTC. It codes for CASSSEGRGDGYTF.

CDR3 bases: TGTGCCAGCAGCCAAGGGGCCGGGTCGGGGGGTTACGAGCAGTACTTC. It encodes CASSQGAGSGGYEQYF. This rearrangement joins TRBV3-1 (or the pseudogene TRBV3-2) to TRBJ2-7, with 7 positions matching TRBD2. V shed 1 base, J shed 4 bases, and the junction held 10 bases outside the gene matches. The V gene's germline CDR1 is LGHDT and CDR2 YNNKEL (reference sequence). The CDR3 consists of 16 residues.

The J gene is TRBJ2-5, the V gene TRBV4-2, with 7 bases lining up with TRBD2. Germline CDR1 and CDR2: LGHNA and YNFKEQ. The CDR3 has 18 amino acids. The V gene end was trimmed by 0 bases and the J gene end by 2 bases; junction bases not matched to a gene: 12. In DNA, the CDR3 is TGTGCCAGCAGCCAAGATCGCCTGGCTAGCGGATCTCAAGAGACCCAGTACTTC. It translates to CASSQDRLASGSQETQYF.